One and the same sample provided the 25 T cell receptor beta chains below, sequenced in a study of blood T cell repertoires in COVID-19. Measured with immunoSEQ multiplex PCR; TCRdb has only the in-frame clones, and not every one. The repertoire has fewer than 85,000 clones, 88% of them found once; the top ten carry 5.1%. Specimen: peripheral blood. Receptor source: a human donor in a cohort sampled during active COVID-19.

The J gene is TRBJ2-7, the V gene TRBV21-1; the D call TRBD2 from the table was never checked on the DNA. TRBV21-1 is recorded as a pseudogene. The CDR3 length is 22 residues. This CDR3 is CASSKEGGRAVVAHPTPSEQYF. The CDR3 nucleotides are TGTGCCAGCAGCAAAGAGGGCGGGAGGGCAGTCGTTGCCCACCCCACACCCAGCGAGCAGTACTTC.

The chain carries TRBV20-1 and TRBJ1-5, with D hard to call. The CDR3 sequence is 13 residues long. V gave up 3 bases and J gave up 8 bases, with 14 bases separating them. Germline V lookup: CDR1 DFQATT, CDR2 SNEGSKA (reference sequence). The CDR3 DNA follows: TGCAGTGCTAGTCATTTCGAGGGTGAGCCCCAGCATTTT. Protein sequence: CSASHFEGEPQHF.

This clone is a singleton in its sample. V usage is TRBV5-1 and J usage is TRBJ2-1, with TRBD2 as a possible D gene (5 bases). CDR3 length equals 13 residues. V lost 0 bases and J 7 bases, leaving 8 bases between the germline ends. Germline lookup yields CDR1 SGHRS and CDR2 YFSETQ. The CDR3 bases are TGCGCCAGCAGCTTGGGGGGAGAGAATGAGCAGTTCTTC. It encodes CASSLGGENEQFF.

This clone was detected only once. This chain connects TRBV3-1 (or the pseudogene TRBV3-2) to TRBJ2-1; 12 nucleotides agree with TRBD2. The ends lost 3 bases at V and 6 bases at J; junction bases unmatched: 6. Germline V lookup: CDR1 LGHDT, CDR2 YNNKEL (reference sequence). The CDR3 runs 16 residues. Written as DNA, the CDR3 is TGTGCCAGCAGCCACCTAGCGGGAGGGCCTGGCAATGAGCAGTTCTTC. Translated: CASSHLAGGPGNEQFF.

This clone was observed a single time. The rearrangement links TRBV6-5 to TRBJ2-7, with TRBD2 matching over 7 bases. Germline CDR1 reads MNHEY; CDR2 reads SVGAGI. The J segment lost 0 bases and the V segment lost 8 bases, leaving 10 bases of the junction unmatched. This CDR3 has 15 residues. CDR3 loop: CASGPAGAASYEQYF. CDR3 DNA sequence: TGTGCCAGCGGCCCTGCGGGAGCCGCCTCCTACGAGCAGTACTTC.

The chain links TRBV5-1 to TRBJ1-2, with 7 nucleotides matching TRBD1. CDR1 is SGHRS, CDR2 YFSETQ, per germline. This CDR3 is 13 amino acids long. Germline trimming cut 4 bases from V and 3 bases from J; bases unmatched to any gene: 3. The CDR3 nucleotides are TGCGCCAGCAGCCCCCAGGGGGACTATGGCTACACCTTC. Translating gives CASSPQGDYGYTF.

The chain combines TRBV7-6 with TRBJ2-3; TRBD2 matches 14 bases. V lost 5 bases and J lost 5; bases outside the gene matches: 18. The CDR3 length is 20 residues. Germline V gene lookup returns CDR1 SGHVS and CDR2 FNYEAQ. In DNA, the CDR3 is TGTGCCAGCAGCCTAAAGACTAGCGGGAGGGCCGCGGGATGGAGAGATACGCAGTATTTT. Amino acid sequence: CASSLKTSGRAAGWRDTQYF.

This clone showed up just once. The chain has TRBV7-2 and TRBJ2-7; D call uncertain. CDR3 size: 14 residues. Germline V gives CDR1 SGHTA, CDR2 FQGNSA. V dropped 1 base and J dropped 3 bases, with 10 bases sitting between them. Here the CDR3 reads CASSLGRENYEQYF. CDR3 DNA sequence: TGTGCCAGCAGCTTAGGCCGCGAAAACTACGAGCAGTACTTC.

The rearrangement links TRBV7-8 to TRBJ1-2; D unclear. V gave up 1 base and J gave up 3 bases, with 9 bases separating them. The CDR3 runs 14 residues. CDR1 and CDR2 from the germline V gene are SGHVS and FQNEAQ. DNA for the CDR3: TGTGCCAGCAGCTTAGATCCGGGGTACTATGGCTACACCTTC. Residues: CASSLDPGYYGYTF.

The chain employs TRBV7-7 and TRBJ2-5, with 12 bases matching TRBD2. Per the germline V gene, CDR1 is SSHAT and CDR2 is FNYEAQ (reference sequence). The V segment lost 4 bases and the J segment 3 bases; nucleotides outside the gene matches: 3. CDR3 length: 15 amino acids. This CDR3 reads CASSSTSGGEETQYF. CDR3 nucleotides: TGTGCCAGCAGCTCGACTAGCGGGGGAGAAGAGACCCAGTACTTC. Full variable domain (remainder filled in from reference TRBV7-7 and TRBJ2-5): GAGVSQSPRYKVTKRGQDVTLRCDPISSHATLYWYQQALGQGPEFLTYFNYEAQPDKSGLPSDRFSAERPEGSISTLTIQRTEQRDSAMYRCASSSTSGGEETQYFGPGTRLLVL.

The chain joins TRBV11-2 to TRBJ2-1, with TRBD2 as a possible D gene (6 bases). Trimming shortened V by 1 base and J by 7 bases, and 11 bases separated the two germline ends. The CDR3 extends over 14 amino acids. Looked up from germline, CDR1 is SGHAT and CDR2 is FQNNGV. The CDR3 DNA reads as TGTGCCAGCAGCTTAGCGGGAGCAGGAAATGAGCAGTTCTTC. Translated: CASSLAGAGNEQFF.

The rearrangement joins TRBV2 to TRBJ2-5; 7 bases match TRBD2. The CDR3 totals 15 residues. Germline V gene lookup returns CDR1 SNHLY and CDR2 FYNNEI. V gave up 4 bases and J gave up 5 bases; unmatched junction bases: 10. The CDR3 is CASSVRGGPGETQYF. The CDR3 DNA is TGTGCCAGCAGTGTACGGGGAGGGCCGGGGGAGACCCAGTACTTC.

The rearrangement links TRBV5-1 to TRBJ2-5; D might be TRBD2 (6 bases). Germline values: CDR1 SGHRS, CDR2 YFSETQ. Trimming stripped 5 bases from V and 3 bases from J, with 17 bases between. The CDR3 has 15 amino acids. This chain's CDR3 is CASSYVGGGKETQYF. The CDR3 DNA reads TGCGCCAGCAGTTACGTCGGTGGAGGGAAAGAGACCCAGTACTTC. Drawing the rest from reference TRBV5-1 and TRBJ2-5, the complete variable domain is KAGVTQTPRYLIKTRGQQVTLSCSPISGHRSVSWYQQTPGQGLQFLFEYFSETQRNKGNFPGRFSGRQFSNSRSEMNVSTLELGDSALYLCASSYVGGGKETQYFGPGTRLLVL.

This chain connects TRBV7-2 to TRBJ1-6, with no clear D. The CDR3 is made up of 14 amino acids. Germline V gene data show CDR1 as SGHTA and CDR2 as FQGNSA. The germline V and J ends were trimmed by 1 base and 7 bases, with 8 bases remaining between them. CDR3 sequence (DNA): TGTGCCAGCAGCTTAGGAGGGATGAATTCACCCCTCCACTTT. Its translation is CASSLGGMNSPLHF.

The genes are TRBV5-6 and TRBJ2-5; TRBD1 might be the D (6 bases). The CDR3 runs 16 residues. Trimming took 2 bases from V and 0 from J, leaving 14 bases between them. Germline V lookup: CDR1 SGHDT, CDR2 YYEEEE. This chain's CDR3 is CASSLGGLGDQETQYF. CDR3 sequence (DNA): TGTGCCAGCAGCTTAGGGGGTTTAGGGGACCAAGAGACCCAGTACTTC.

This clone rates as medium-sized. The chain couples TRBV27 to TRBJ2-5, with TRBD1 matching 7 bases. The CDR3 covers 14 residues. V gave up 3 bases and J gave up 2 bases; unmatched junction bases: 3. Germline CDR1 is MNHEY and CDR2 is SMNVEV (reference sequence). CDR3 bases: TGTGCCAGCAGTTTTTCGGGACAGCAAGAGACCCAGTACTTC. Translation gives CASSFSGQQETQYF.

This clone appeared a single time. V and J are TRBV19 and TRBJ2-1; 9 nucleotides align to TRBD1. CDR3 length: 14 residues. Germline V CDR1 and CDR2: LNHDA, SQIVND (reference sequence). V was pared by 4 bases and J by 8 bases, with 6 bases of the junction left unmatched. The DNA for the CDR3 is TGTGCCAGTAGTACACCCAACAGGGGGCATGAGCAGTTCTTC. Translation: CASSTPNRGHEQFF.

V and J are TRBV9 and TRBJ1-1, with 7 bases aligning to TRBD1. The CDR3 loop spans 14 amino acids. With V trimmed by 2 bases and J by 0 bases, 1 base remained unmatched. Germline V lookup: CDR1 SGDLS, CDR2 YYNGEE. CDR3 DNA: TGTGCCAGCAGCGTGACAGGGATGAACACTGAAGCTTTCTTT. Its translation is CASSVTGMNTEAFF. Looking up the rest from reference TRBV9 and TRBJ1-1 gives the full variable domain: DSGVTQTPKHLITATGQRVTLRCSPRSGDLSVYWYQQSLDQGLQFLIQYYNGEERAKGNILERFSAQQFPDLHSELNLSSLELGDSALYFCASSVTGMNTEAFFGQGTRLTVV.

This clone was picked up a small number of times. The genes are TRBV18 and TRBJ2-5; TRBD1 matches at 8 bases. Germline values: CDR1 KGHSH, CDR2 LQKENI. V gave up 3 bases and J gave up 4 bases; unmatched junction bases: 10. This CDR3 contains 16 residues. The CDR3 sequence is CASSPRQGAEGETQYF. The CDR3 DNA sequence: TGTGCCAGCTCACCTCGTCAGGGGGCGGAAGGAGAGACCCAGTACTTC.

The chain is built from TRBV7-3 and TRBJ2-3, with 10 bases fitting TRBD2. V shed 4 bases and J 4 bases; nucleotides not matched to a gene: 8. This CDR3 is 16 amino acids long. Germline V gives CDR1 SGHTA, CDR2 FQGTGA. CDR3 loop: CASSSPSGGGSDTQYF. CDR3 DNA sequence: TGTGCCAGCAGCTCCCCTAGCGGGGGAGGGTCAGATACGCAGTATTTT.

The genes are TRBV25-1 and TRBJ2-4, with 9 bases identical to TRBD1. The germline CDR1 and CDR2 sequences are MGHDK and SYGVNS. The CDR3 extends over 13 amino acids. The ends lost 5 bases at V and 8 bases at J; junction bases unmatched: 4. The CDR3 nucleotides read TGTGCCAGCAGTACAGGGGGCTTTGACATTCAGTACTTC. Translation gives CASSTGGFDIQYF.

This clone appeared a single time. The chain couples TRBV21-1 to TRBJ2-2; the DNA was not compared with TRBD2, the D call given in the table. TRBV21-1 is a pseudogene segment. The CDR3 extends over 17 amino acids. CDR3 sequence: CASSPGASWDLTGELFF. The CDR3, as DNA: TGTGCCAGCAGCCCGGGAGCTAGCTGGGACTTAACCGGGGAGCTGTTTTTT.

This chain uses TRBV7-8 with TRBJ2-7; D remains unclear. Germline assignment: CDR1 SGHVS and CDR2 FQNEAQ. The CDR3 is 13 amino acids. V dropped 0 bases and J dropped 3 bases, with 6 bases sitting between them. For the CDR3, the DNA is TGTGCCAGCAGCTTAGCGACGGGCTACGAGCAGTACTTC. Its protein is CASSLATGYEQYF.

The CDR3 DNA sequence: TGTGCCAGCAGTGTTTTCGGAGACAATGAAAAACTGTTTTTT. It translates to CASSVFGDNEKLFF. This chain joins TRBV2 and TRBJ1-4; no reliable D call. Germline CDR1 reads SNHLY; CDR2 reads FYNNEI. The CDR3 is made up of 14 amino acids. The V gene lost 4 bases and the J gene lost 5 bases, with 11 bases spanning the gap.

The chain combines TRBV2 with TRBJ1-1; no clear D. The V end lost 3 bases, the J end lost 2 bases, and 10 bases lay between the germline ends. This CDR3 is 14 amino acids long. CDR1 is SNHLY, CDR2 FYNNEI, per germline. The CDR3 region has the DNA TGTGCCAGCAGTGAGCCAGGCGCAAACACTGAAGCTTTCTTT. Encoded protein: CASSEPGANTEAFF.